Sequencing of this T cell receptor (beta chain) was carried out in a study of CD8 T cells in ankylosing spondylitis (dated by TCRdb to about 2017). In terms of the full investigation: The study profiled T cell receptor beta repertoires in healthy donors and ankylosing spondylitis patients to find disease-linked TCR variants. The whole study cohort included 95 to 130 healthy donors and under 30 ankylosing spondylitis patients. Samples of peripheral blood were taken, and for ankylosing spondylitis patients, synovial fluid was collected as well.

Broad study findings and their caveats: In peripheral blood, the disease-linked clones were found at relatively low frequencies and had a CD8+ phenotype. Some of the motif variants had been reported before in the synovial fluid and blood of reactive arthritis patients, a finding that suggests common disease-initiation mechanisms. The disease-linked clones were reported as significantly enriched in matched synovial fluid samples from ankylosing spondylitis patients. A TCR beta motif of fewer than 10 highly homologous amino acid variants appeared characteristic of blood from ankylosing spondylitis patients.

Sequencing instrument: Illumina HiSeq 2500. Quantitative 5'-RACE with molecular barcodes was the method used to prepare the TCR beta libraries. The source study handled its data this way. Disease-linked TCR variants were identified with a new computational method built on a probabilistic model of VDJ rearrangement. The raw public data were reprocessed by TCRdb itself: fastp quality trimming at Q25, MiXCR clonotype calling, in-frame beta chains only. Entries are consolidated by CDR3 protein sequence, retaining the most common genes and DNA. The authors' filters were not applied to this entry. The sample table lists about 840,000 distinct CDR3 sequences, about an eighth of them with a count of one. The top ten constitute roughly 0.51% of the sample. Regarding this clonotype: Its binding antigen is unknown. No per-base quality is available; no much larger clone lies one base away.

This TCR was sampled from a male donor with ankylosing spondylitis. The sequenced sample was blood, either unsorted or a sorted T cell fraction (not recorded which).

The CDR3 region: CASVRDTLREAFF. The nucleotide sequence is TGTGCCAGTGTCCGGGACACCCTCCGCGAAGCTTTCTTT. Recombination connected TRBV28 to TRBJ1-1; D gene: possibly TRBD1, on 6 matching bases. Trimming at the junction amounts to 9 bases on V and 8 bases on J, and the germline ends lie 19 bases apart. There are 13 amino acids in the CDR3, from cysteine to phenylalanine inclusive. The sequence is cut down to CDR3 DNA, 39 bases in frame from base 1. The germline V gene provides CDR1 MDHEN and CDR2 SYDVKM.